The rows below give T cell receptor beta chains drawn from one sample of a study of blood T cell repertoires in COVID-19. Repertoires were generated with immunoSEQ multiplex PCR, while TCRdb's copy carries only in-frame clones and drops some. The sample carries some 60,000 clones, about 86% recorded once. Material for sequencing was peripheral blood. The receptors were gathered from an elderly woman with active or convalescent COVID-19. The CDR3 runs from the conserved cysteine through the conserved F or W. A D gene is named only where the DNA matches it firmly. The size of a clone is reported for some rows only, either as once, few or many, or as a class for expanded clones.

J gene	V gene	D gene	clone size	CDR3 protein	CDR3 DNA
TRBJ1-2	TRBV20-1	TRBD1	NA	CSGHRGNGYTF	TGCAGTGGCCACAGGGGCAATGGCTACACCTTC
TRBJ1-1	TRBV27	NA	NA	CASSLDQGVRLDEAFF	TGTGCCAGCAGTTTGGATCAGGGTGTCCGTTTGGATGAAGCTTTCTTT
TRBJ1-1	TRBV5-1	NA	NA	CASREPGDTEAFF	TGCGCCAGCAGGGAACCCGGGGACACTGAAGCTTTCTTT
TRBJ2-1	TRBV5-4	TRBD1	NA	CASSFEQGKYNEQFF	TGTGCCAGCAGCTTTGAACAGGGGAAATACAATGAGCAGTTCTTC
TRBJ1-3	TRBV7-9	NA	once	CASSFSGTDNTIYF	TGTGCCAGCAGCTTCAGCGGGACGGACAACACCATATATTTT
TRBJ2-1	TRBV27	NA	NA	CASSLARSYNEQFF	TGTGCCAGCAGTTTGGCCCGGAGTTACAATGAGCAGTTCTTC
TRBJ2-7	TRBV6-5	TRBD2	few	CASSQGLYYEQYF	TGTGCCAGCAGTCAGGGACTATACTACGAGCAGTACTTC
TRBJ2-1	TRBV24-1	TRBD1	NA	CATSETGGYNEQFF	TGTGCCACCAGTGAGACAGGGGGGTACAATGAGCAGTTCTTC
TRBJ2-3	TRBV2	TRBD2	NA	CASKWGSGGPTDTQYF	TGTGCCAGCAAGTGGGGTAGCGGGGGGCCCACAGATACGCAGTATTTT
TRBJ2-5	TRBV6-5	NA	NA	CASDPQGRETQYF	TGTGCCAGCGACCCCCAGGGTCGGGAGACCCAGTACTTC
TRBJ2-3	TRBV7-3	TRBD2	once	CASSSRGVGTDTQYF	TGTGCCAGCAGCTCCCGGGGGGTGGGCACAGATACGCAGTATTTT
TRBJ1-2	TRBV7-9	NA	NA	CASSLMETGYGYTF	TGTGCCAGCAGCTTAATGGAGACGGGCTATGGCTACACCTTC
TRBJ1-1	TRBV7-6	NA	NA	CASSLTQGSEAFF	TGTGCCAGCAGCTTGACCCAGGGTTCTGAAGCTTTCTTT
TRBJ1-1	TRBV2	NA	NA	CASKAGWDTEAFF	TGTGCCAGCAAGGCGGGGTGGGACACTGAAGCTTTCTTT
TRBJ1-3	TRBV14	NA	NA	CASNQGTAGNTIYF	TGTGCCAGCAACCAGGGTACAGCTGGAAACACCATATATTTT
TRBJ2-1	TRBV24-1	NA	NA	CATSDFGGNEQFF	TGTGCCACCAGTGATTTCGGCGGGAATGAGCAGTTCTTC
TRBJ1-1	TRBV28	NA	NA	CASYTENTEAFF	TGTGCCAGTTATACAGAGAACACTGAAGCTTTCTTT
TRBJ2-7	TRBV2	NA	NA	CASSVILEGEQYF	TGTGCCAGCAGTGTGATACTAGAAGGCGAGCAGTACTTC
TRBJ2-7	TRBV18	NA	once	CASSRTSTSYEQYF	TGTGCCAGCTCACGTACAAGTACCTCCTACGAGCAGTACTTC
TRBJ2-6	TRBV28	NA	NA	CASSLPGTGANVLTF	TGTGCCAGCAGTTTACCCGGGACTGGGGCCAACGTCCTGACTTTC
TRBJ2-7	TRBV6-5	NA	once	CASTSAGYEQYF	TGTGCCAGCACCTCCGCAGGGTACGAGCAGTACTTC
TRBJ1-1	TRBV4-2	NA	NA	CASSQAGNTEAFF	TGTGCCAGCAGCCAAGCGGGGAACACTGAAGCTTTCTTT
TRBJ1-2	TRBV11-2	NA	NA	CASSPISDTNYGYTF	TGTGCCAGCAGTCCCATTTCGGACACTAACTATGGCTACACCTTC
TRBJ1-6	TRBV12-3/TRBV12-4	TRBD1	NA	CASRGQANSPLHF	TGTGCCAGCAGGGGACAGGCTAATTCACCCCTCCACTTT
TRBJ2-7	TRBV21-1	NA	NA	CASSKDGDYEQYF	TGTGCCAGCAGCAAAGACGGGGACTACGAGCAGTACTTC
TRBJ2-2	TRBV7-2	TRBD1	NA	CASSSRQGKNTGELFF	TGTGCCAGCAGCTCCCGACAGGGAAAAAACACCGGGGAGCTGTTTTTT
TRBJ1-2	TRBV2	NA	NA	CAITRGHLYGYTF	TGTGCCATAACCAGAGGACACCTCTATGGCTACACCTTC
TRBJ2-2	TRBV18	TRBD2	NA	CASSPRQRGGPNTGELFF	TGTGCCAGCTCACCACGTCAGCGGGGGGGTCCGAACACCGGGGAGCTGTTTTTT
TRBJ2-1	TRBV7-9	TRBD1	NA	CASSWAGTGYNEQFF	TGTGCCAGCAGCTGGGCCGGGACAGGTTACAATGAGCAGTTCTTC
TRBJ2-2	TRBV12-5	TRBD1	NA	CASEQGARGGELFF	TGTGCTAGTGAACAGGGGGCTCGTGGCGGGGAGCTGTTTTTT
TRBJ2-5	TRBV7-2	TRBD2	NA	CASRLSSGGQETQYF	TGTGCCAGCAGGTTATCTAGCGGGGGGCAAGAGACCCAGTACTTC
TRBJ2-5	TRBV28	TRBD2	NA	CASTGTSGGAGGTQYF	TGTGCCAGCACAGGGACTAGCGGGGGGGCCGGGGGGACCCAGTACTTC
TRBJ1-2	TRBV7-2	TRBD1	NA	CASSLARGEYGYTF	TGTGCCAGCAGCTTAGCCAGGGGGGAGTATGGCTACACCTTC
TRBJ2-1	TRBV9	TRBD2	few	CASSVGSGGNYNEQFF	TGTGCCAGCAGCGTAGGTAGCGGGGGTAATTACAATGAGCAGTTCTTC
TRBJ1-2	TRBV6-5	TRBD1	NA	CASSIGGQGSGSYTF	TGTGCCAGCTCTATCGGGGGACAGGGGTCGGGGAGCTACACCTTC
TRBJ1-5	TRBV6-5	TRBD1	few	CASSLTTGSNQPQHF	TGTGCCAGCAGCCTAACGACAGGGAGCAATCAGCCCCAGCATTTT
TRBJ2-7	TRBV5-1	NA	NA	CASSSGGRSYEQYF	TGCGCCAGCAGCTCTGGTGGCAGGTCGTACGAGCAGTACTTC
TRBJ1-1	TRBV12-3/TRBV12-4	NA	NA	CASSLTQPAEAFF	TGTGCCAGCAGCCTTACACAGCCTGCTGAAGCTTTCTTT
TRBJ1-5	TRBV5-6	TRBD1	NA	CASSLGGGQGDNQPQHF	TGTGCCAGCAGCTTGGGCGGGGGACAGGGCGACAATCAGCCCCAGCATTTT
TRBJ1-2	TRBV24-1	TRBD1	NA	CATSDPMTGAWGYTF	TGTGCCACCAGTGATCCCATGACAGGGGCCTGGGGCTACACCTTC
TRBJ2-5	TRBV7-2	TRBD2	NA	CASSSIPGLAGETQYF	TGTGCCAGCAGCTCAATTCCGGGACTAGCTGGGGAGACCCAGTACTTC
TRBJ2-5	TRBV11-1	NA	NA	CASSLDPGDKETQYF	TGTGCCAGCAGCTTAGATCCGGGAGACAAAGAGACCCAGTACTTC
TRBJ1-1	TRBV7-2	NA	NA	CASSLGFRGNTEAFF	TGTGCCAGCAGCTTAGGCTTCAGGGGTAATACTGAAGCTTTCTTT
TRBJ1-4	TRBV2	NA	NA	CASRTERTTNEKLFF	TGTGCCAGCCGCACTGAACGTACAACTAATGAAAAACTGTTTTTT